These T cell receptor beta chains were read from a single sample in a study of blood T cell repertoires in COVID-19. Assay used: immunoSEQ multiplex PCR; TCRdb lists only in-frame clones, some missing. The sample holds roughly 230,000 clones, nearly 90% seen once. Input material: peripheral blood. Source of these receptors: a woman aged 40 to 50 who had recovered from COVID-19. Each CDR3 is given with its conserved first and last residue. A D gene is named only where the DNA matches it firmly. A row's size may be missing; if present it is once, few, many or a size class.

V: TRBV6-5; J: TRBJ1-5; size: once; D: NA; CDR3: CASSLSGRDNQPQHF; DNA: TGTGCCAGCAGTCTCTCTGGCAGGGATAATCAGCCCCAGCATTTT
V: TRBV6-6; J: TRBJ1-2; size: NA; D: NA; CDR3: CASSLTGGGYTF; DNA: TGTGCCAGCAGTTTAACCGGGGGAGGCTACACCTTC
V: TRBV7-2; J: TRBJ2-7; size: NA; D: NA; CDR3: CASSLALLGGLAYEQYF; DNA: TGTGCCAGCAGCTTAGCGCTCTTAGGTGGGCTTGCGTACGAGCAGTACTTC
V: TRBV2; J: TRBJ2-6; size: NA; D: NA; CDR3: CASSHRKGLGANVLTF; DNA: TGTGCCAGCAGCCACCGTAAGGGGCTGGGGGCCAACGTCCTGACTTTC
V: TRBV11-2; J: TRBJ2-7; size: NA; D: NA; CDR3: CASSSQGLTYEQYF; DNA: TGTGCCAGCAGCTCTCAGGGGCTGACCTACGAGCAGTACTTC
V: TRBV28; J: TRBJ1-3; size: NA; D: NA; CDR3: CASSLWAGGSGNTIYF; DNA: TGTGCCAGCAGTTTGTGGGCAGGTGGCTCTGGAAACACCATATATTTT
V: TRBV3-1/TRBV3-2; J: TRBJ2-2; size: NA; D: TRBD2; CDR3: CASSRGRAQTGELFF; DNA: TGTGCCAGCAGCCGCGGGAGGGCCCAGACCGGGGAGCTGTTTTTT
V: TRBV30; J: TRBJ1-5; size: NA; D: NA; CDR3: CAWSPRGISSNQPQHF; DNA: TGTGCCTGGAGTCCCCGGGGGATTTCCAGCAATCAGCCCCAGCATTTT
V: TRBV27; J: TRBJ2-5; size: NA; D: NA; CDR3: CASSLQGLIGQETQYF; DNA: TGTGCCAGCAGTTTGCAGGGGTTGATAGGCCAAGAGACCCAGTACTTC
V: TRBV12-3/TRBV12-4; J: TRBJ2-1; size: NA; D: NA; CDR3: CASSSLNEQFF; DNA: TGTGCCAGCAGCTCACTCAATGAGCAGTTCTTC
V: TRBV7-9; J: TRBJ1-6; size: NA; D: NA; CDR3: CATGAYNSPLHF; DNA: TGTGCCACCGGGGCCTATAATTCACCCCTCCACTTT
V: TRBV24-1; J: TRBJ2-7; size: NA; D: NA; CDR3: CATSDTSSLQYF; DNA: TGTGCCACCAGCGACACGTCGAGTCTCCAGTACTTC
V: TRBV5-1; J: TRBJ2-2; size: NA; D: TRBD2; CDR3: CASRAGGPGGELFF; DNA: TGCGCCAGCCGGGCGGGGGGGCCTGGCGGGGAGCTGTTTTTT
V: TRBV25-1; J: TRBJ2-2; size: NA; D: TRBD2; CDR3: CASSVTGLGVGGELFF; DNA: TGTGCCAGCAGTGTGACCGGACTAGGGGTTGGCGGGGAGCTGTTTTTT
V: TRBV12-2; J: TRBJ1-5; size: NA; D: NA; CDR3: CASRFFPQPQHF; DNA: TGTGCAAGTCGCTTCTTTCCTCAGCCCCAGCATTTT
V: TRBV20-1; J: TRBJ1-3; size: NA; D: NA; CDR3: CSASLSGNTIYF; DNA: TGCAGTGCTAGTCTCTCTGGAAACACCATATATTTT
V: TRBV28; J: TRBJ1-4; size: NA; D: NA; CDR3: CASSLGTASDEKLFF; DNA: TGTGCCAGCAGTTTGGGGACTGCTAGTGATGAAAAACTGTTTTTT
V: TRBV5-5; J: TRBJ1-1; size: few; D: NA; CDR3: CASSLENLGGAFF; DNA: TGTGCCAGCAGCTTGGAAAATCTTGGGGGCGCTTTCTTT
V: TRBV28; J: TRBJ2-2; size: NA; D: TRBD1; CDR3: CASRSRQGWTGELFF; DNA: TGTGCCAGCAGGTCTCGACAGGGGTGGACCGGGGAGCTGTTTTTT
V: TRBV30; J: TRBJ2-5; size: NA; D: NA; CDR3: CAWSTTTGTQETQYF; DNA: TGTGCCTGGAGTACCACAACAGGGACCCAAGAGACCCAGTACTTC
V: TRBV2; J: TRBJ2-5; size: NA; D: TRBD1; CDR3: CASSEDRGETQYF; DNA: TGTGCCAGCAGCGAAGACAGGGGAGAGACCCAGTACTTC
V: TRBV7-9; J: TRBJ2-5; size: NA; D: TRBD2; CDR3: CASSLAIAGDQETQYF; DNA: TGTGCCAGCAGCTTAGCGATAGCGGGAGATCAAGAGACCCAGTACTTC
V: TRBV6-2/TRBV6-3; J: TRBJ1-1; size: NA; D: NA; CDR3: CASSPQMSPEAFF; DNA: TGTGCCAGCAGCCCACAGATGAGCCCTGAAGCTTTCTTT
V: TRBV3-1/TRBV3-2; J: TRBJ1-3; size: NA; D: NA; CDR3: CASSQVLANSGNTIYF; DNA: TGTGCCAGCAGCCAAGTCCTGGCCAACTCTGGAAACACCATATATTTT
V: TRBV6-5; J: TRBJ2-7; size: NA; D: NA; CDR3: CASSRGSGYEQYF; DNA: TGTGCCAGCAGTCGGGGAAGCGGCTACGAGCAGTACTTC
V: TRBV18; J: TRBJ2-1; size: NA; D: TRBD2; CDR3: CASSPLTSAYSYNEQFF; DNA: TGTGCCAGCTCACCACTTACTAGCGCTTACTCCTACAATGAGCAGTTCTTC
V: TRBV5-6; J: TRBJ2-1; size: NA; D: TRBD1; CDR3: CASSLDRGNNEQFF; DNA: TGTGCCAGCAGCCTGGACAGGGGCAACAATGAGCAGTTCTTC
V: TRBV7-6; J: TRBJ2-1; size: NA; D: TRBD2; CDR3: CASSSSTSGGGYNEQFF; DNA: TGTGCCAGCAGCTCCTCTACTAGCGGGGGGGGATACAATGAGCAGTTCTTC
V: TRBV28; J: TRBJ2-7; size: NA; D: NA; CDR3: CASSLRGEQYF; DNA: TGTGCCAGCAGTTTAAGGGGCGAGCAGTACTTC
V: TRBV2; J: TRBJ1-4; size: NA; D: NA; CDR3: CASTSWGPGEKLFF; DNA: TGTGCCAGCACTTCTTGGGGGCCAGGTGAAAAACTGTTTTTT
V: TRBV10-3; J: TRBJ2-5; size: NA; D: TRBD2; CDR3: CAITDLAGETQYF; DNA: TGTGCCATCACCGACCTAGCGGGAGAGACCCAGTACTTC
V: TRBV6-5; J: TRBJ2-2; size: few; D: TRBD1; CDR3: CASRRDSTGELFF; DNA: TGTGCCAGCAGAAGGGACAGCACCGGGGAGCTGTTTTTT
V: TRBV15; J: TRBJ2-1; size: NA; D: NA; CDR3: CATSRDQWGAYNEQFF; DNA: TGTGCCACCAGCAGAGATCAATGGGGGGCCTACAATGAGCAGTTCTTC
V: TRBV2; J: TRBJ1-6; size: NA; D: TRBD1; CDR3: CASSELTGYNSPLHF; DNA: TGTGCCAGCAGTGAGTTGACAGGGTATAATTCACCCCTCCACTTT
V: TRBV11-3; J: TRBJ1-4; size: few; D: TRBD1; CDR3: CASSLQQGVNEKLFF; DNA: TGTGCCAGCAGCCTCCAACAGGGGGTTAATGAAAAACTGTTTTTT
V: TRBV7-9; J: TRBJ1-1; size: NA; D: NA; CDR3: CASSLAQDTEAFF; DNA: TGTGCCAGCAGCTTAGCACAGGACACTGAAGCTTTCTTT
V: TRBV7-9; J: TRBJ1-1; size: NA; D: TRBD1; CDR3: CASSLLGGQGETEAFF; DNA: TGTGCCAGCAGCTTATTAGGGGGACAGGGTGAAACTGAAGCTTTCTTT
V: TRBV30; J: TRBJ2-4; size: few; D: TRBD1; CDR3: CAWTLGGTGGENIQYF; DNA: TGTGCCTGGACGTTGGGCGGGACAGGTGGAGAAAACATTCAGTACTTC
V: TRBV5-6; J: TRBJ1-5; size: NA; D: NA; CDR3: CASSRGRGGNQPQHF; DNA: TGTGCCAGCAGCAGGGGAAGGGGTGGCAATCAGCCCCAGCATTTT
V: TRBV27; J: TRBJ2-5; size: once; D: TRBD2; CDR3: CASSASGMKTQYF; DNA: TGTGCCAGCAGTGCTAGCGGGATGAAGACCCAGTACTTC
V: TRBV7-2; J: TRBJ1-6; size: NA; D: NA; CDR3: CASSTQDGGISPLHF; DNA: TGTGCCAGCAGCACACAAGATGGCGGGATTTCACCCCTCCACTTT